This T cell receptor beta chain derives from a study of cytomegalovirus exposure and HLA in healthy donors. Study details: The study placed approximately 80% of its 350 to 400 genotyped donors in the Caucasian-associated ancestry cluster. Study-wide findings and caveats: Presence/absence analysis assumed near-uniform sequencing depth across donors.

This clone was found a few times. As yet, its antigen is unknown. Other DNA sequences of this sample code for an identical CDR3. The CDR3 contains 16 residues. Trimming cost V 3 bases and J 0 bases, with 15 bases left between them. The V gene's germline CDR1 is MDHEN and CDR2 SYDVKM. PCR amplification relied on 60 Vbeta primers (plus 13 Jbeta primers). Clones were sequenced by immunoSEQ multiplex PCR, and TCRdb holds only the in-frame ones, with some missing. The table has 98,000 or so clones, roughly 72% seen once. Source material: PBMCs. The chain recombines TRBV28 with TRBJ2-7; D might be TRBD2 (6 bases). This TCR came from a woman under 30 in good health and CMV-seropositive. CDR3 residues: CASSLMRGPRSYEQYF. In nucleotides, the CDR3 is TGTGCCAGCAGTTTGATGCGGGGACCCCGCTCCTACGAGCAGTACTTC. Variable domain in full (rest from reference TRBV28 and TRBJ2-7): DVKVTQSSRYLVKRTGEKVFLECVQDMDHENMFWYRQDPGLGLRLIYFSYDVKMKEKGDIPEGYSVSREKKERFSLILESASTNQTSMYLCASSLMRGPRSYEQYFGPGTRLTVT.